This entry lists 3 T cell receptor beta chains sequenced from one sample in a study of cytomegalovirus exposure and HLA in healthy donors. The PCR made use of 60 Vbeta and 13 Jbeta primers. Repertoires were generated with immunoSEQ multiplex PCR, while TCRdb's copy carries only in-frame clones and drops some. The top ten clones hold roughly 4% of a sample with approximately 280,000 clones, 86% of them seen once. Sequencing was done on a sample of PBMCs. Receptor source: a man aged 35-49 years in good health and CMV-seropositive.

V is TRBV6-1 and J is TRBJ2-7, with TRBD1 identical over 8 bases. The CDR3 consists of 17 residues. Germline V gene data show CDR1 as MNHNS and CDR2 as SASEGT. The J segment lost 4 bases and the V segment lost 0 bases, leaving 11 bases of the junction unmatched. The CDR3 region has the DNA TGTGCCAGCAGTGAAGCGCTTCCCGGGACAGGAGGATACGAGCAGTACTTC. Residues: CASSEALPGTGGYEQYF.

This sequence joins TRBV7-9 and TRBJ2-1; D possibly corresponds to TRBD2 (6 bases). Trimming left V 5 bases short and J 7 bases short, with 15 bases between. Per the germline V gene, CDR1 is SEHNR and CDR2 is FQNEAQ (reference sequence). This CDR3 has 14 amino acids. The CDR3 is CASSTPSVGNEQFF. The CDR3 coding sequence is TGTGCCAGCAGCACCCCTAGCGTCGGTAATGAGCAGTTCTTC.

The genes are TRBV7-9 and TRBJ2-1, with 14 nucleotides matching TRBD2. The V gene's germline CDR1 is SEHNR and CDR2 FQNEAQ (reference sequence). CDR3 length: 16 amino acids. The J segment lost 8 bases and the V segment lost 5 bases, leaving 8 bases of the junction unmatched. In DNA, the CDR3 is TGTGCCAGCAGCCCATCCGGGACTAGCGGGAGCTATGAGCAGTTCTTC. This sequence encodes CASSPSGTSGSYEQFF. Supplemented by reference TRBV7-9 and TRBJ2-1, the full variable domain reads DTGVSQNPRHKITKRGQNVTFRCDPISEHNRLYWYRQTLGQGPEFLTYFQNEAQLEKSRLLSDRFSAERPKGSFSTLEIQRTEQGDSAMYLCASSPSGTSGSYEQFFGPGTRLTVL.